These 18 T cell receptor beta chains came from one sample sequenced in a study of cytomegalovirus exposure and HLA in healthy donors. With 60 Vbeta and 13 Jbeta primers, the PCR was carried out. Profiling relied on immunoSEQ multiplex PCR, and the TCRdb table lists in-frame clones only, not all of them. The sample yields 190,000 or so clones, 80% seen once. The sample consisted of PBMCs. These receptors originate from a boy younger than 18 in good health and CMV-seronegative.

The rearrangement joins TRBV16 to TRBJ1-4, with 9 bases lining up with TRBD1. Trimming at V came to 2 bases and at J to 6 bases, leaving 4 bases not matched to a gene. CDR1 KGHSY and CDR2 FQNENV come from the germline V gene. The CDR3 has 15 residues. The CDR3 reads CASSQSRQGDEKLFF. CDR3 coding DNA: TGTGCCAGCAGCCAAAGTAGACAGGGGGATGAAAAACTGTTTTTT.

To note about this clone: Within the sample, other DNA sequences also encode this same CDR3. The chain joins TRBV7-9 to TRBJ2-3; 7 positions agree with TRBD2. Trimming cost V 1 base and J 0 bases; bases outside gene matches: 4. Germline CDR1 and CDR2: SEHNR and FQNEAQ (reference sequence). The CDR3 consists of 16 residues. In DNA, the CDR3 is TGTGCCAGCAGCTTAGGAGCTAGCGGAAGCACAGATACGCAGTATTTT. Its protein is CASSLGASGSTDTQYF.

V is TRBV5-8 and J is TRBJ1-1, with a weak D call TRBD1 (6 bases). This CDR3 has 13 residues. Per the germline V gene, CDR1 is SGHTS and CDR2 is YDEGEE. V was cut by 7 bases and J by 1 base, with 11 bases left in between. CDR3 residues: CASRQTGNTEAFF. The CDR3 nucleotides are TGTGCCAGCCGCCAGACAGGGAACACTGAAGCTTTCTTT.

This clone was observed once. V and J are TRBV11-3 and TRBJ2-5; the D gene is possibly TRBD1 (6 bases). The CDR3 is made up of 13 amino acids. Germline V gene lookup returns CDR1 SGHNT and CDR2 YENEEA. Between the trimmed V and J ends, which lost 7 bases and 7 bases, there was a span of 16 bases. CDR3 sequence reads: CASTGLTGTTQYF. The CDR3 DNA sequence: TGTGCCAGCACCGGACTCACAGGGACGACCCAGTACTTC.

The J gene is TRBJ2-5, the V gene TRBV4-3, with D possibly matching TRBD2 (6 bases). This CDR3 is built from 14 residues. Germline V gives CDR1 LGHNA, CDR2 YSLEER. Trimming took 4 bases from V and 5 from J, leaving 14 bases between them. The CDR3 here is CASSRGEALETQYF. Written as DNA, the CDR3 is TGCGCCAGCAGCCGAGGGGAGGCTCTGGAGACCCAGTACTTC.

Details on this clone: Other nucleotide sequences in the sample specify the same CDR3. The CDR3 sequence is CATSRVPSGGTDTQYF. The CDR3 nucleotides are TGTGCCACCAGCAGAGTTCCTAGCGGGGGCACAGATACGCAGTATTTT. The chain is built from TRBV15 and TRBJ2-3; 9 bases fit TRBD2. CDR3 length: 16 amino acids. The germline gives CDR1 LNHNV, CDR2 YYDKDF (reference sequence). Losses at the gene ends were 1 base for V and 1 base for J; bases not matched to a gene: 3.

V gene TRBV30 combines with J gene TRBJ1-5; 10 bases are a match to TRBD1. Per germline, CDR1 GTSNPN and CDR2 SVGIG (reference sequence). Losses at the gene ends were 5 bases for V and 7 bases for J; bases not matched to a gene: 17. This CDR3 contains 17 residues. Here the CDR3 reads CAWGGQGFVAGPQPQHF. The CDR3 bases are TGTGCCTGGGGGGGACAGGGGTTCGTGGCGGGGCCCCAGCCCCAGCATTTT.

This chain uses TRBV5-4 with TRBJ1-3, with 7 bases fitting TRBD1. Germline CDR1 SGHNT, CDR2 YYREEE (reference sequence). The CDR3 sequence is 16 residues long. Trimming removed 0 bases from V and 4 bases from J; junction bases left unmatched: 7. Here the CDR3 reads CASSLETGPLGNTIYF. In nucleotides, the CDR3 is TGTGCCAGCAGCTTGGAGACAGGGCCTTTGGGAAACACCATATATTTT.

J is TRBJ2-3 and V is TRBV19; 9 bases agree with TRBD2. V lost 6 bases, J lost 3 bases, and 1 base stayed unmatched. CDR1 is LNHDA, CDR2 SQIVND, per germline (reference sequence). This CDR3 spans 13 amino acids. In DNA form, the CDR3 reads TGTGCCAGTAGGCGGGAGGGTACAGATACGCAGTATTTT. This sequence encodes CASRREGTDTQYF. The whole variable domain, filled in from reference TRBV19 and TRBJ2-3, reads DGGITQSPKYLFRKEGQNVTLSCEQNLNHDAMYWYRQDPGQGLRLIYYSQIVNDFQKGDIAEGYSVSREKKESFPLTVTSAQKNPTAFYLCASRREGTDTQYFGPGTRLTVL.

The genes are TRBV12-5 and TRBJ2-5; D not resolved. Germline lookup yields CDR1 LGHNT and CDR2 FRNRAP. This CDR3 comprises 13 residues. Trimming stripped 2 bases from V and 2 bases from J, with 6 bases between. The CDR3 DNA reads TGTGCTAGTGGTTTGCCCCCACAAGAGACCCAGTACTTC. This translates into CASGLPPQETQYF.

The V and J genes are TRBV29-1 and TRBJ1-1; D remains unclear. The germline gives CDR1 SQVTM, CDR2 ANQGSEA. The CDR3 spans 12 residues. Deletions cut 4 bases from V and 4 bases from J, with 10 bases between. The CDR3 sequence: CSVGGYITEAFF. CDR3 sequence (DNA): TGCAGCGTTGGAGGGTATATCACTGAAGCTTTCTTT.

CDR3 bases: TGTGCCACCAGCGGAAACAGGGGGGAATACAATGAGCAGTTCTTC. This sequence encodes CATSGNRGEYNEQFF. The rearrangement uses TRBV15 and TRBJ2-1; TRBD1 aligns across 8 bases. Trimming at V came to 5 bases and at J to 4 bases, leaving 7 bases not matched to a gene. The CDR3 is made up of 15 amino acids. Germline V gene data show CDR1 as LNHNV and CDR2 as YYDKDF (reference sequence).

Comments on this clone: The same CDR3 can be traced to other DNA sequences in this sample. The CDR3 DNA follows: TGTGCCAGCAGTTACGACAGGGCTGGAAACACCATATATTTT. Residues: CASSYDRAGNTIYF. The V gene is TRBV6-5, the J gene TRBJ1-3; 7 positions match TRBD1. In germline, CDR1 is MNHEY, CDR2 SVGAGI. V was pared by 2 bases and J by 2 bases, with 0 bases of the junction left unmatched. The CDR3 is 14 residues long.

This chain links TRBV7-8 with TRBJ1-5; D remains unclear. The CDR3 has 16 residues. The V gene's germline CDR1 is SGHVS and CDR2 FQNEAQ. Trimming took off 2 bases at V and 3 bases at J, with 14 bases between the two ends. The CDR3: CASSLTEILSNQPQHF. The CDR3 DNA reads as TGTGCCAGCAGCTTAACTGAGATTTTATCCAATCAGCCCCAGCATTTT.

The chain carries TRBV7-9 and TRBJ2-1, with TRBD2 identical over 14 bases. V trimming: 8 bases; J trimming: 6 bases; junction bases outside the gene matches: 6. The germline V gene encodes CDR1 SEHNR and CDR2 FQNEAQ (reference sequence). The CDR3 spans 15 residues. The DNA of the CDR3 is TGTGCCAGCGCTAGACTAGCGGGAGGGTTCAATGAGCAGTTCTTC. This sequence encodes CASARLAGGFNEQFF.

The chain is built from TRBV7-9 and TRBJ2-6, with 9 bases fitting TRBD2. J gave up 2 bases and V 1 base, and 6 bases lay outside the gene matches. The CDR3 totals 18 residues. CDR1 is SEHNR and CDR2 is FQNEAQ in the germline V gene (reference sequence). In DNA, the CDR3 is TGTGCCAGCAGCTTAGATCGTGCGGGAGGGGCTGGGGCCAACGTCCTGACTTTC. Its translation is CASSLDRAGGAGANVLTF.

The chain is built from TRBV10-3 and TRBJ1-3; no clear D. Trimming shortened V by 6 bases and J by 0 bases, and 12 bases separated the two germline ends. CDR3 length equals 15 residues. Germline CDR1 reads ENHRY; CDR2 reads SYGVKD. The CDR3 bases are TGTGCCATCAGCCCTTCGTCGTACTCTGGAAACACCATATATTTT. Its protein is CAISPSSYSGNTIYF.

The chain recombines TRBV19 with TRBJ1-3; 7 bases map to TRBD1. V trimming: 5 bases; J trimming: 0 bases; junction bases outside the gene matches: 10. The CDR3 is made up of 17 amino acids. Germline V gene data show CDR1 as LNHDA and CDR2 as SQIVND (reference sequence). The CDR3 sequence is CASSPVPGQISGNTIYF. CDR3 sequence (DNA): TGTGCCAGTAGTCCCGTCCCGGGACAGATCTCTGGAAACACCATATATTTT. Filled out from reference TRBV19 and TRBJ1-3, the complete variable domain reads DGGITQSPKYLFRKEGQNVTLSCEQNLNHDAMYWYRQDPGQGLRLIYYSQIVNDFQKGDIAEGYSVSREKKESFPLTVTSAQKNPTAFYLCASSPVPGQISGNTIYFGEGSWLTVV.